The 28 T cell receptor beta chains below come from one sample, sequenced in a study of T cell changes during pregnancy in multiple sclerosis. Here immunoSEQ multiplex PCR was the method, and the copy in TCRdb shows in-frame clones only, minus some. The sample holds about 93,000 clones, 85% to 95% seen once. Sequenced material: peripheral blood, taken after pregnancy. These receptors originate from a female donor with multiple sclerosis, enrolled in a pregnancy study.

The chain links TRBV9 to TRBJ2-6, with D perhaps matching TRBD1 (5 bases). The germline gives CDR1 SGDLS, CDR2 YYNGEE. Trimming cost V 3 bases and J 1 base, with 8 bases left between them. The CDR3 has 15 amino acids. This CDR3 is CASSAAGSGANVLTF. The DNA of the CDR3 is TGTGCCAGCAGCGCGGCAGGGTCTGGGGCCAACGTCCTGACTTTC.

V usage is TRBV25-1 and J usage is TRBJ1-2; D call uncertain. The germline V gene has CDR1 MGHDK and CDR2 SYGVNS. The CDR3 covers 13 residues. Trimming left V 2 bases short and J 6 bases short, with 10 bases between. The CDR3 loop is CASSEPGGDGYTF. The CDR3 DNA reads TGTGCCAGCAGTGAACCGGGAGGTGATGGCTACACCTTC.

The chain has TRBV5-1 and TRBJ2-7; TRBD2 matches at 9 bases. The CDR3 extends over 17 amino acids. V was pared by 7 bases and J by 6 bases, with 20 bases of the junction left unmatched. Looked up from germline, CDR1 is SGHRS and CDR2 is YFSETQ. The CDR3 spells CASGGDTGGRARGEQYF. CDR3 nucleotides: TGCGCCAGCGGGGGTGACACGGGCGGGAGGGCCCGAGGCGAGCAGTACTTC. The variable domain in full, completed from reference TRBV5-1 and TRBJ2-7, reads KAGVTQTPRYLIKTRGQQVTLSCSPISGHRSVSWYQQTPGQGLQFLFEYFSETQRNKGNFPGRFSGRQFSNSRSEMNVSTLELGDSALYLCASGGDTGGRARGEQYFGPGTRLTVT.

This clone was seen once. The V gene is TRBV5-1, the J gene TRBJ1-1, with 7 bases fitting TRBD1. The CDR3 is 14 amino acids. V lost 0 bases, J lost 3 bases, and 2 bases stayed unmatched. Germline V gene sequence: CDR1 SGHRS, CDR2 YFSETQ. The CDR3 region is CASSLGQGYTEAFF. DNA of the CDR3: TGCGCCAGCAGCTTGGGACAGGGATACACTGAAGCTTTCTTT.

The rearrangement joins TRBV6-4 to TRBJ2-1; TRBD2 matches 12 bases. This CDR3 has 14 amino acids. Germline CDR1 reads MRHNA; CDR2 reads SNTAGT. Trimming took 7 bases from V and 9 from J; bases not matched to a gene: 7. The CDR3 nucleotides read TGTGCCAGCAAGGTGCTAGCGGGAGGGAGTGAGCAGTTCTTC. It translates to CASKVLAGGSEQFF.

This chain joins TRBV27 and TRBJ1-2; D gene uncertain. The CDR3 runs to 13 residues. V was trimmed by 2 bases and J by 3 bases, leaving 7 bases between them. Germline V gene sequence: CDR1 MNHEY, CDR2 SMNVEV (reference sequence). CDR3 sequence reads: CASSLDGDYGYTF. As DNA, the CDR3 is TGTGCCAGCAGTTTAGACGGGGACTATGGCTACACCTTC.

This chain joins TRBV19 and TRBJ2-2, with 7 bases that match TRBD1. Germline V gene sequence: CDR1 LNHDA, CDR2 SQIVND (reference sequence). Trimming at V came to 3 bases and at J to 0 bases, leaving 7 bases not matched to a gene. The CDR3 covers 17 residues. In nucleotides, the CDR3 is TGTGCCAGTAGTATCCAGTCCGGGACAGCGAACACCGGGGAGCTGTTTTTT. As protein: CASSIQSGTANTGELFF. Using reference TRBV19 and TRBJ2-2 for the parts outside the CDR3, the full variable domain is DGGITQSPKYLFRKEGQNVTLSCEQNLNHDAMYWYRQDPGQGLRLIYYSQIVNDFQKGDIAEGYSVSREKKESFPLTVTSAQKNPTAFYLCASSIQSGTANTGELFFGEGSRLTVL.

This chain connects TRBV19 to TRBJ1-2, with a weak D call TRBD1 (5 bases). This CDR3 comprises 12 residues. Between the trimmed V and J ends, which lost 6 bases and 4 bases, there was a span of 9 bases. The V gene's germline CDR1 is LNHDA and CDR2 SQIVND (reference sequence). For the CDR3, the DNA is TGTGCCAGTAGAGAGGGACTCTATGGCTACACCTTC. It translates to CASREGLYGYTF. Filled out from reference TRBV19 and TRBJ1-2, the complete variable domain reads DGGITQSPKYLFRKEGQNVTLSCEQNLNHDAMYWYRQDPGQGLRLIYYSQIVNDFQKGDIAEGYSVSREKKESFPLTVTSAQKNPTAFYLCASREGLYGYTFGSGTRLTVV.

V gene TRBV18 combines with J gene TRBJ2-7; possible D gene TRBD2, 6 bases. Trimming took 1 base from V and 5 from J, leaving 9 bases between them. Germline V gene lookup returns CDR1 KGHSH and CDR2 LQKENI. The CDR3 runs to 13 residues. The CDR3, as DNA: TGTGCCAGCTCACCACGGAGGGGAGACGAGCAGTACTTC. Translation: CASSPRRGDEQYF.

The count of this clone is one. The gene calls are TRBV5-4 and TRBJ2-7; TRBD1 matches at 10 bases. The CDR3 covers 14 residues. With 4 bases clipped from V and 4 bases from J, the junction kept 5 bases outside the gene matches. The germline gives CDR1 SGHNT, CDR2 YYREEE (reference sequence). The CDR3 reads CASSLTGGKYEQYF. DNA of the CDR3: TGTGCCAGCAGCCTGACAGGGGGCAAGTACGAGCAGTACTTC.

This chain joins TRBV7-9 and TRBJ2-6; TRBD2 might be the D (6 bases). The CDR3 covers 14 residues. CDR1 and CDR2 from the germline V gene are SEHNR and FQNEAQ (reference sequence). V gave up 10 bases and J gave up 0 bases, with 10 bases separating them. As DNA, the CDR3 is TGTGCCATCGACGGGAGCTCTGGGGCCAACGTCCTGACTTTC. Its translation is CAIDGSSGANVLTF.

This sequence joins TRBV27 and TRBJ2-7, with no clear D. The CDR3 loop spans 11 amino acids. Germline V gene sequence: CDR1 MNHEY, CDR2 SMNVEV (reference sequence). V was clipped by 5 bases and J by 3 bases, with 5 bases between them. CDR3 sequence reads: CASSPYYEQYF. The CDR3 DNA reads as TGTGCCAGCAGTCCTTACTACGAGCAGTACTTC.

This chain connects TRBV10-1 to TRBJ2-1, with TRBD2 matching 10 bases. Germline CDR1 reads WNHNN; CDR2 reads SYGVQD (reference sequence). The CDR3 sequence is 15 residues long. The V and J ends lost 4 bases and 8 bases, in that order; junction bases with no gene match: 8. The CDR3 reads CASSGMGTSAHEQFF. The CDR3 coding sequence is TGCGCCAGCAGTGGCATGGGGACTAGCGCCCATGAGCAGTTCTTC.

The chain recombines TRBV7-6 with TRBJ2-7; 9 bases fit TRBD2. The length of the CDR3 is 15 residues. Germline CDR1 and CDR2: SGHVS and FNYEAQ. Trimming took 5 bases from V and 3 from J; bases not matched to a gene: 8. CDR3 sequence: CASSPRAAGGYEQYF. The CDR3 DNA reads TGTGCCAGCAGCCCCCGCGCAGCGGGAGGCTACGAGCAGTACTTC.

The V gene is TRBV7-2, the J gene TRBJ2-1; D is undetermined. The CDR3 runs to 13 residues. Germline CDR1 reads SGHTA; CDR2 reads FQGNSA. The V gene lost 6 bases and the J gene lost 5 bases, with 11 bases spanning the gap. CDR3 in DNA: TGTGCCAGCAGAGCTTATATAGACAATGAGCAGTTCTTC. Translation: CASRAYIDNEQFF.

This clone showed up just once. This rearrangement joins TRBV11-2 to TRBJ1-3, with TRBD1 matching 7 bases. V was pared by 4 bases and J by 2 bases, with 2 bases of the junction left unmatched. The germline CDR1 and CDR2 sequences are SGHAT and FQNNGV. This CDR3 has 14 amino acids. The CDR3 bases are TGTGCCAGCAGCTCCGACAGGGCTGGAAACACCATATATTTT. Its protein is CASSSDRAGNTIYF.

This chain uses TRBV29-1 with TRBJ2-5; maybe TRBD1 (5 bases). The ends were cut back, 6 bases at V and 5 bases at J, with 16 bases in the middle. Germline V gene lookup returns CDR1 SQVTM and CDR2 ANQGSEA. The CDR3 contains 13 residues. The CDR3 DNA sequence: TGCAGCGTGGTGAGGACATCACGTGAGACCCAGTACTTC. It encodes CSVVRTSRETQYF.

CDR3 sequence (DNA): TGTGCCAGTAGTTCCCGACGGGAGAACACTGAAGCTTTCTTT. It yields the protein CASSSRRENTEAFF. The chain uses TRBV19 and TRBJ1-1; the D is unclear. There are 14 residues in the CDR3. The germline CDR1 and CDR2 sequences are LNHDA and SQIVND (reference sequence). V was pared by 5 bases and J by 1 base, with 11 bases between. The complete variable domain, with remaining parts taken from reference TRBV19 and TRBJ1-1, reads DGGITQSPKYLFRKEGQNVTLSCEQNLNHDAMYWYRQDPGQGLRLIYYSQIVNDFQKGDIAEGYSVSREKKESFPLTVTSAQKNPTAFYLCASSSRRENTEAFFGQGTRLTVV.

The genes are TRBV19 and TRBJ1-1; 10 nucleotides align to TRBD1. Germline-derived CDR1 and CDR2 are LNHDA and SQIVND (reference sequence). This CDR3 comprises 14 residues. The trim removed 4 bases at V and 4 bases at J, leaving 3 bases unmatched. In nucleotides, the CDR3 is TGTGCCAGTAGTAGGGGACAGGGGACCACTGAAGCTTTCTTT. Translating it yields CASSRGQGTTEAFF.

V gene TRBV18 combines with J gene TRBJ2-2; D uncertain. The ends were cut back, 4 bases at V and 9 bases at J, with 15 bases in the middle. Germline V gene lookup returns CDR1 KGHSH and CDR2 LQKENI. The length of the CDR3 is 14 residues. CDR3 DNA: TGTGCCAGCTCACTCACAGTACCCGAAAGGGAGCTGTTTTTT. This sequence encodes CASSLTVPERELFF.

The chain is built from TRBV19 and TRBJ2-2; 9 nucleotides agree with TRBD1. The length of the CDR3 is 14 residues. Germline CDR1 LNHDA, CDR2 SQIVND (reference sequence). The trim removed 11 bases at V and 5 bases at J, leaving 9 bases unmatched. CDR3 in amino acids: CACQTGGETGELFF. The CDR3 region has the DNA TGTGCCTGCCAGACAGGGGGAGAGACCGGGGAGCTGTTTTTT.

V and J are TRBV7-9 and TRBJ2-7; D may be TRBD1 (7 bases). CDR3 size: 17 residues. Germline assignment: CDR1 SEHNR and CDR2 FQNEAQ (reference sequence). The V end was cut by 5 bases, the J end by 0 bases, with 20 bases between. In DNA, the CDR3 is TGTGCCAGCAGCGACCTTAGTGGAGGGGACAGCTCCTACGAGCAGTACTTC. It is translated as CASSDLSGGDSSYEQYF.

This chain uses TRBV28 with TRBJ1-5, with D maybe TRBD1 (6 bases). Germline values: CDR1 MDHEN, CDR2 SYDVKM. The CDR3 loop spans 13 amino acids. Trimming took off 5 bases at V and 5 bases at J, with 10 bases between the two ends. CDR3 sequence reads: CASSIQGYQPQHF. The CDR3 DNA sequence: TGTGCCAGCAGTATTCAGGGGTATCAGCCCCAGCATTTT.

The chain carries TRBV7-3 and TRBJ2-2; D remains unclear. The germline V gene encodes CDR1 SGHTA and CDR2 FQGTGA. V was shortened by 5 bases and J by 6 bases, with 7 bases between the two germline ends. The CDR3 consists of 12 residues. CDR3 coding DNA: TGTGCCAGCAGCCAGGCCGCCGGGGAGCTGTTTTTT. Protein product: CASSQAAGELFF.

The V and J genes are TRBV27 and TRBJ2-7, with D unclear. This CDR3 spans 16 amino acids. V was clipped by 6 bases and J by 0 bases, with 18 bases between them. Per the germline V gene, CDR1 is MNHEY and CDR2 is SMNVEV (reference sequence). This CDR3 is CASSPGEGAFSYEQYF. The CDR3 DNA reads TGTGCCAGCAGCCCCGGAGAAGGAGCCTTCTCCTACGAGCAGTACTTC.

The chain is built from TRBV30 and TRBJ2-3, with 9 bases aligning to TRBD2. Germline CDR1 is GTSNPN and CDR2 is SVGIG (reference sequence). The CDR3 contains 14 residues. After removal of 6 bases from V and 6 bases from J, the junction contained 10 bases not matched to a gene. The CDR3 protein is CACGGLAGPDTQYF. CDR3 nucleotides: TGTGCCTGCGGGGGTCTAGCGGGGCCGGATACGCAGTATTTT. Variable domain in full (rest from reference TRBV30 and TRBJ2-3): SQTIHQWPATLVQPVGSPLSLECTVEGTSNPNLYWYRQAAGRGLQLLFYSVGIGQISSEVPQNLSASRPQDRQFILSSKKLLLSDSGFYLCACGGLAGPDTQYFGPGTRLTVL.

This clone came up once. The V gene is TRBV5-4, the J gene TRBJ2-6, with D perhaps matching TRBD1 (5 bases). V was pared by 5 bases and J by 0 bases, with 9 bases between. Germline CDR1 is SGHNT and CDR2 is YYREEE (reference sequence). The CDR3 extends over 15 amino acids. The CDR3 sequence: CASRADSSGANVLTF. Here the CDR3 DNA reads TGTGCCAGCAGGGCTGACAGCTCTGGGGCCAACGTCCTGACTTTC.

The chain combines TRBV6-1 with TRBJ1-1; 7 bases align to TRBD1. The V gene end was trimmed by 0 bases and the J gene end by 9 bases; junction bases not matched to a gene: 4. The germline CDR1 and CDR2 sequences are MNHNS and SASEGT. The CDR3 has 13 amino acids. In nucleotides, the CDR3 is TGTGCCAGCAGTGAAGCCTCAGGGGGGAAAGCTTTCTTT. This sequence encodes CASSEASGGKAFF.